Presented here are 30 T cell receptor beta chains from one specimen sequenced in a study of blood T cell repertoires in COVID-19. The method was immunoSEQ multiplex PCR; TCRdb's version includes in-frame clones alone and lacks a portion of them. This table holds about 130,000 clones, about 85% found once. The sequenced material came from peripheral blood. The source is a man between 60 and 75 years old with acute or convalescent COVID-19.

V and J are TRBV10-3 and TRBJ2-1; D uncertain. Germline V CDR1 and CDR2: ENHRY, SYGVKD. This CDR3 comprises 11 residues. V gave up 7 bases and J gave up 10 bases, with 11 bases separating them. The CDR3 protein is CAINGDGEQFF. CDR3 nucleotides: TGTGCCATCAATGGCGACGGGGAGCAGTTCTTC.

This clone was observed once. The genes are TRBV10-3 and TRBJ1-1; D gene unclear. This CDR3 region has 12 residues. Germline lookup yields CDR1 ENHRY and CDR2 SYGVKD. V was trimmed by 10 bases and J by 5 bases, leaving 14 bases between them. The CDR3 region is CATRGSGTEAFF. The CDR3, as DNA: TGTGCCACCCGTGGATCCGGGACTGAAGCTTTCTTT.

J is TRBJ1-1 and V is TRBV27; D perhaps matches TRBD1 (5 bases). CDR1 MNHEY and CDR2 SMNVEV come from the germline V gene (reference sequence). Trimming stripped 3 bases from V and 3 bases from J, with 8 bases between. There are 13 residues in the CDR3. In DNA, the CDR3 is TGTGCCAGCAGTTTGTGGGGGGACACTGAAGCTTTCTTT. It codes for CASSLWGDTEAFF.

The sample holds one count of this clone. This chain uses TRBV2 with TRBJ2-7, with TRBD2 identical over 10 bases. The CDR3 loop spans 14 amino acids. The V gene's germline CDR1 is SNHLY and CDR2 FYNNEI. Trimming took 4 bases from V and 5 from J; bases not matched to a gene: 5. The CDR3 DNA follows: TGTGCCAGCAGTGGTAGCGGGAGGAGGAACGAGCAGTACTTC. It codes for CASSGSGRRNEQYF.

This clone was observed a single time. The chain is built from TRBV5-1 and TRBJ2-3, with 8 bases fitting TRBD1. The germline V gene encodes CDR1 SGHRS and CDR2 YFSETQ. The CDR3 has 14 amino acids. V was pared by 4 bases and J by 1 base, with 2 bases of the junction left unmatched. The CDR3 DNA follows: TGCGCCAGCAGCCCGGACAGGGGCACAGATACGCAGTATTTT. Its protein is CASSPDRGTDTQYF.

The rearrangement joins TRBV4-1 to TRBJ1-1; D remains ambiguous. V was trimmed by 1 base and J by 3 bases, leaving 6 bases between them. The germline V gene encodes CDR1 MGHRA and CDR2 YSYEKL. The length of the CDR3 is 13 residues. DNA of the CDR3: TGCGCCAGCAGCCAAGTGGGAGACACTGAAGCTTTCTTT. It yields the protein CASSQVGDTEAFF.

The J gene is TRBJ2-1, the V gene TRBV4-2; 11 nucleotides agree with TRBD2. Germline V gives CDR1 LGHNA, CDR2 YNFKEQ. The J segment lost 6 bases and the V segment lost 4 bases, leaving 11 bases of the junction unmatched. This CDR3 region has 17 residues. The DNA of the CDR3 is TGTGCCAGCAGCCCGGACACGACTAGCGGGGTCCGCAATGAGCAGTTCTTC. It encodes CASSPDTTSGVRNEQFF.

This chain joins TRBV3-1 (or the pseudogene TRBV3-2) and TRBJ2-2; TRBD2 aligns across 8 bases. The CDR3 has 17 amino acids. The germline gives CDR1 LGHDT, CDR2 YNNKEL (reference sequence). Trimming cost V 4 bases and J 1 base; bases outside gene matches: 8. The CDR3 DNA is TGTGCCAGCAGCCCAAGCGGGAGAGAGCGGAACACCGGGGAGCTGTTTTTT. Protein sequence: CASSPSGRERNTGELFF.

The V call is TRBV7-9, the J call TRBJ2-7; D is unclear. This CDR3 is built from 14 residues. Germline assignment: CDR1 SEHNR and CDR2 FQNEAQ (reference sequence). Trimming left V 3 bases short and J 5 bases short, with 14 bases between. CDR3 DNA: TGTGCCAGCAGCTTTAGCCAGAATCGAGACGAGCAGTACTTC. Translating gives CASSFSQNRDEQYF.

V usage is TRBV5-1 and J usage is TRBJ2-2, with D maybe TRBD1 (6 bases). This CDR3 is 16 amino acids long. The V end lost 1 base, the J end lost 4 bases, and 14 bases lay between the germline ends. Germline CDR1 is SGHRS and CDR2 is YFSETQ. In DNA, the CDR3 is TGCGCCAGCAGCTTGCGTCAGGGGTGGAGCACCGGGGAGCTGTTTTTT. It yields the protein CASSLRQGWSTGELFF.

The chain recombines TRBV30 with TRBJ1-5; no firm D call. The V gene lost 0 bases and the J gene lost 6 bases, with 9 bases spanning the gap. CDR1 is GTSNPN and CDR2 is SVGIG in the germline V gene (reference sequence). This CDR3 contains 13 residues. The CDR3: CAWSVGQIQPQHF. The CDR3 DNA sequence: TGTGCCTGGAGTGTTGGGCAGATTCAGCCCCAGCATTTT.

V usage is TRBV3-1 (or the pseudogene TRBV3-2) and J usage is TRBJ1-1; tentative D call: TRBD1 (6 bases). CDR1 and CDR2 from the germline V gene are LGHDT and YNNKEL (reference sequence). The CDR3 is 15 amino acids. V dropped 1 base and J dropped 7 bases, with 16 bases sitting between them. CDR3 sequence reads: CASSQGPSRGGEAFF. CDR3 coding DNA: TGTGCCAGCAGCCAAGGGCCTTCGAGGGGGGGTGAAGCTTTCTTT.

Many counts were recorded for this clone. This chain joins TRBV19 and TRBJ1-6; 8 bases align to TRBD1. The CDR3 has 15 residues. Germline values: CDR1 LNHDA, CDR2 SQIVND (reference sequence). Trimming took 2 bases from V and 10 from J; bases not matched to a gene: 7. CDR3 protein: CASSIQDRAASPLHF. In DNA form, the CDR3 reads TGTGCCAGTAGTATACAGGACAGGGCGGCGTCACCCCTCCACTTT.

The chain uses TRBV14 and TRBJ2-5, with 7 bases matching TRBD2. The CDR3 sequence is 16 residues long. Trimming at V came to 5 bases and at J to 3 bases, leaving 12 bases not matched to a gene. Germline lookup yields CDR1 SGHDN and CDR2 FVKESK. The CDR3 DNA reads TGTGCCAGCAGCGTTAGCGGGCTAGTGTTCAAAGAGACCCAGTACTTC. Its translation is CASSVSGLVFKETQYF.

DNA of the CDR3: TGTGCCACCAGTGATTCCAGGACAGGGATTGAAAAACTGTTTTTT. It encodes CATSDSRTGIEKLFF. This sequence joins TRBV24-1 and TRBJ1-4; 8 bases match TRBD1. V lost 2 bases, J lost 7 bases, and 5 bases stayed unmatched. CDR1 and CDR2 from the germline V gene are KGHDR and SFDVKD. This CDR3 has 15 amino acids.

The V gene is TRBV29-1, the J gene TRBJ2-1, with 7 bases lining up with TRBD2. This CDR3 comprises 14 residues. The junction had 5 bases not matched to a gene; V was cut back by 6 bases and J by 0 bases. CDR1 is SQVTM, CDR2 ANQGSEA, per germline. The CDR3 protein is CSVSGGSSYNEQFF. CDR3 nucleotides: TGCAGCGTGTCCGGGGGGAGCTCCTACAATGAGCAGTTCTTC.

J is TRBJ2-4 and V is TRBV27, with D maybe TRBD2 (5 bases). CDR1 is MNHEY, CDR2 SMNVEV, per germline (reference sequence). V lost 4 bases and J 9 bases, leaving 13 bases between the germline ends. The CDR3 runs 13 residues. This CDR3 reads CASSSAPGGIQYF. The CDR3, as DNA: TGTGCCAGCAGTTCGGCGCCCGGAGGCATTCAGTACTTC.

The rearrangement joins TRBV10-3 to TRBJ1-2, with D maybe TRBD1 (5 bases). This CDR3 has 12 amino acids. Between the trimmed V and J ends, which lost 11 bases and 4 bases, there was a span of 14 bases. Germline lookup yields CDR1 ENHRY and CDR2 SYGVKD. The DNA for the CDR3 is TGTGCCTCCAGTGACCAGGGCTATGGCTACACCTTC. Encoded protein: CASSDQGYGYTF.

This chain joins TRBV3-1 (or the pseudogene TRBV3-2) and TRBJ1-3, with D possibly TRBD1 on 6 matching bases. Trimming removed 1 base at V and 1 base at J, with 17 bases between. CDR3 size: 18 residues. The germline V gene encodes CDR1 LGHDT and CDR2 YNNKEL (reference sequence). The DNA for the CDR3 is TGTGCCAGCAGCCAAGTCAGCAGGGGTTATGGATCTGGAAACACCATATATTTT. Translation: CASSQVSRGYGSGNTIYF.

This sequence joins TRBV21-1 and TRBJ1-2; TRBD1, the table's D call, lacks a check against the DNA. TRBV21-1 constitutes a pseudogene. The CDR3 length is 18 residues. CDR3 coding DNA: TGTGCCAGCAGCAAACAGATGAACCCGGGACAGGGGATGGATGGCTACACCTTC. This translates into CASSKQMNPGQGMDGYTF.

The genes are TRBV29-1 and TRBJ2-5; 7 nucleotides line up with TRBD1. The J segment lost 3 bases and the V segment lost 3 bases, leaving 1 base of the junction unmatched. Germline V CDR1 and CDR2: SQVTM, ANQGSEA. The CDR3 totals 12 residues. The CDR3 bases are TGCAGCGTTGAGCAGGGGGAAGAGACCCAGTACTTC. Encoded protein: CSVEQGEETQYF.

J is TRBJ1-5 and V is TRBV2; D remains ambiguous. V was trimmed by 7 bases and J by 4 bases, leaving 14 bases between them. Germline CDR1 SNHLY, CDR2 FYNNEI. This CDR3 is built from 14 residues. The CDR3 DNA sequence: TGTGCCAGCACGGGAGGCAGGAGGAATCAGCCCCAGCATTTT. The encoded protein is CASTGGRRNQPQHF.

The chain recombines TRBV7-9 with TRBJ2-5; no firm D call. Germline V lookup: CDR1 SEHNR, CDR2 FQNEAQ (reference sequence). V was trimmed by 8 bases and J by 0 bases, leaving 13 bases between them. CDR3 length equals 14 residues. CDR3 coding DNA: TGTGCCAGCGCGCAACGAGGAAACCAAGAGACCCAGTACTTC. This sequence encodes CASAQRGNQETQYF.

The chain employs TRBV28 and TRBJ1-5; D not resolved. Trimming removed 7 bases at V and 8 bases at J, with 9 bases between. Germline loops: CDR1 MDHEN, CDR2 SYDVKM. This CDR3 has 11 amino acids. For the CDR3, the DNA is TGTGCCAGCACTAGAGGCGAGCCCCAGCATTTT. It encodes CASTRGEPQHF.

The chain carries TRBV19 and TRBJ1-5; D uncertain. Germline CDR1 is LNHDA and CDR2 is SQIVND (reference sequence). CDR3 length: 14 residues. V was clipped by 3 bases and J by 6 bases, with 12 bases between them. Here the CDR3 DNA reads TGTGCCAGTAGTATTGAGGGTTCCCTTCAGCCCCAGCATTTT. Translating gives CASSIEGSLQPQHF.

The chain employs TRBV3-1 (or the pseudogene TRBV3-2) and TRBJ1-1; D is uncertain. This CDR3 is 14 amino acids long. CDR1 is LGHDT and CDR2 is YNNKEL in the germline V gene (reference sequence). V shed 1 base and J shed 1 base, with 7 bases lying between them. The CDR3 loop reads CASSQGLPNTEAFF. In DNA, the CDR3 is TGTGCCAGCAGCCAAGGGCTCCCGAACACTGAAGCTTTCTTT.

This clone was observed a handful of times. J is TRBJ1-2 and V is TRBV29-1, with D maybe TRBD1 (6 bases). V gave up 7 bases and J gave up 4 bases, with 13 bases separating them. Germline CDR1 is SQVTM and CDR2 is ANQGSEA. The CDR3 length is 12 residues. CDR3 sequence (DNA): TGCAGCGCTGGCGGGGGCGCCTATGGCTACACCTTC. Residues: CSAGGGAYGYTF.

The V and J genes are TRBV6-5 and TRBJ1-2; D gene ambiguous. Germline lookup yields CDR1 MNHEY and CDR2 SVGAGI. This CDR3 is built from 13 residues. Trimming stripped 2 bases from V and 4 bases from J, with 8 bases between. CDR3 in DNA: TGTGCCAGCAGTTACGCCGGAGGCTATGGCTACACCTTC. It codes for CASSYAGGYGYTF.

The chain is built from TRBV19 and TRBJ2-2, with D possibly being TRBD2 (5 bases). This CDR3 is built from 16 residues. Trimming removed 6 bases from V and 3 bases from J, with 17 bases in between. Per germline, CDR1 LNHDA and CDR2 SQIVND (reference sequence). The CDR3 DNA reads as TGTGCCAGTAGCGGGTGGAGGCTACGGGACACCGGGGAGCTGTTTTTT. Encoded protein: CASSGWRLRDTGELFF. The variable domain in full, with the rest retrieved from reference TRBV19 and TRBJ2-2, is DGGITQSPKYLFRKEGQNVTLSCEQNLNHDAMYWYRQDPGQGLRLIYYSQIVNDFQKGDIAEGYSVSREKKESFPLTVTSAQKNPTAFYLCASSGWRLRDTGELFFGEGSRLTVL.

This clone was seen once. J is TRBJ2-7 and V is TRBV9; 9 bases agree with TRBD2. Trimming cost V 3 bases and J 2 bases; bases outside gene matches: 3. This CDR3 spans 14 amino acids. Germline V gene lookup returns CDR1 SGDLS and CDR2 YYNGEE. The CDR3 sequence: CASSELAGAYEQYF. CDR3 sequence (DNA): TGTGCCAGCAGCGAGTTAGCGGGAGCCTACGAGCAGTACTTC.